A selection of T cell receptor beta chains follows, all from one sample in a study. TCRdb recomputed calls from the 5' RACE reads with MiXCR, one row per CDR3 protein. The table has about 5,800 distinct CDR3 sequences, around 29% seen once. Sequencing was carried out using memory CD4+ T cells sorted from a lymph node. The source of these receptors is a female donor with breast cancer. Each CDR3 is given with its conserved first and last residue. Each record gives: J gene, V gene, clone size, D gene, CDR3 protein, CDR3 DNA. The D gene is left open where the match is weak. Size is omitted from some rows. Given values are once, few, many or a class for expanded clones.

j_call: TRBJ2-1
v_call: TRBV5-6
clone_size: many
d_call: NA
cdr3_aa: CASRRGLRQFF
cdr3_nt: TGTGCCAGCAGGAGGGGGTTAAGGCAGTTCTTC

j_call: TRBJ2-1
v_call: TRBV12-3/TRBV12-4
clone_size: NA
d_call: NA
cdr3_aa: CASSTGTGITNEQFF
cdr3_nt: TGTGCCAGCAGCACTGGGACTGGGATAACTAATGAGCAGTTCTTC

j_call: TRBJ2-5
v_call: TRBV11-2
clone_size: medium-sized
d_call: NA
cdr3_aa: CASSAPVETQYF
cdr3_nt: TGTGCCAGCAGCGCTCCGGTGGAGACCCAGTACTTC

j_call: TRBJ2-1
v_call: TRBV7-3
clone_size: medium-sized
d_call: TRBD2
cdr3_aa: CASSTLGFSGEQFF
cdr3_nt: TGTGCCAGCAGCACTTTGGGTTTTAGCGGGGAGCAGTTCTTC

j_call: TRBJ2-3
v_call: TRBV11-3
clone_size: large
d_call: NA
cdr3_aa: CASSPLGTDTQYF
cdr3_nt: TGTGCCAGCAGCCCCCTGGGAACAGATACGCAGTATTTT

j_call: TRBJ2-3
v_call: TRBV2
clone_size: NA
d_call: TRBD2
cdr3_aa: CASSVMGLVTDTRYF
cdr3_nt: TGTGCCAGCAGTGTCATGGGACTAGTTACAGATACGCGGTATTTT

j_call: TRBJ1-2
v_call: TRBV2
clone_size: many
d_call: TRBD1
cdr3_aa: CASRSGTEDGYTF
cdr3_nt: TGTGCCAGCAGATCCGGGACAGAGGATGGCTACACCTTC

j_call: TRBJ2-3
v_call: TRBV9
clone_size: medium-sized
d_call: NA
cdr3_aa: CASSGKVGASTDTQYF
cdr3_nt: TGTGCCAGCAGCGGAAAGGTGGGGGCTAGCACAGATACGCAGTATTTT

j_call: TRBJ2-3
v_call: TRBV5-1
clone_size: many
d_call: TRBD2
cdr3_aa: CASSLGGGTDTQYF
cdr3_nt: TGCGCCAGCAGCCTCGGGGGGGGCACAGATACGCAGTATTTT

j_call: TRBJ2-7
v_call: TRBV28
clone_size: NA
d_call: NA
cdr3_aa: CASLPGGTASSYEQYF
cdr3_nt: TGTGCCAGCCTCCCCGGGGGGACAGCGAGCTCCTACGAGCAGTACTTC

j_call: TRBJ1-2
v_call: TRBV15
clone_size: medium-sized
d_call: TRBD1
cdr3_aa: CATSRGGGQGEDGYTF
cdr3_nt: TGTGCCACCAGCAGAGGAGGGGGACAGGGAGAAGATGGCTACACCTTC

j_call: TRBJ1-3
v_call: TRBV4-2
clone_size: NA
d_call: TRBD1
cdr3_aa: CASGQGDRVACIPSGNTINF
cdr3_nt: TGTGCCAGCGGCCAAGGGGACAGGGTAGCGTGCATACCCTCTGGAAACACCATAAATTTT

j_call: TRBJ2-7
v_call: TRBV29-1
clone_size: NA
d_call: NA
cdr3_aa: CGSSPGRWGPISYEQYF
cdr3_nt: TGCGGCTCCTCCCCGGGGAGATGGGGACCGATCTCCTACGAGCAGTACTTC

j_call: TRBJ2-2
v_call: TRBV7-2
clone_size: medium-sized
d_call: NA
cdr3_aa: CASSLLPDYTGELFF
cdr3_nt: TGTGCCAGCAGCTTATTACCGGATTACACCGGGGAGCTGTTTTTT

j_call: TRBJ2-5
v_call: TRBV11-3
clone_size: many
d_call: NA
cdr3_aa: CASSLDPETQYF
cdr3_nt: TGTGCCAGCAGCTTAGATCCGGAGACCCAGTACTTC

j_call: TRBJ2-1
v_call: TRBV12-3/TRBV12-4
clone_size: NA
d_call: TRBD1
cdr3_aa: CASSSSGTGRYNEQFF
cdr3_nt: TGTGCCAGCAGTTCGTCCGGGACAGGGAGATACAATGAGCAGTTCTTC

j_call: TRBJ2-3
v_call: TRBV5-1
clone_size: many
d_call: NA
cdr3_aa: CASSLFGTSTDTQYF
cdr3_nt: TGCGCCAGCAGCTTGTTTGGTACTAGCACAGATACGCAGTATTTT

j_call: TRBJ2-1
v_call: TRBV5-1
clone_size: many
d_call: NA
cdr3_aa: CASSLIPRGYNEQFF
cdr3_nt: TGCGCCAGCAGCTTAATACCCCGCGGGTACAATGAGCAGTTCTTC

j_call: TRBJ1-3
v_call: TRBV12-3/TRBV12-4
clone_size: NA
d_call: NA
cdr3_aa: CASSTGALAANTIYF
cdr3_nt: TGTGCCAGCAGTACTGGGGCACTAGCGGCAAACACCATATATTTT

j_call: TRBJ2-7
v_call: TRBV6-1
clone_size: few
d_call: TRBD2
cdr3_aa: CASRGLAGVSYEQYF
cdr3_nt: TGTGCCAGCAGGGGACTAGCGGGAGTCTCCTACGAGCAGTACTTC

j_call: TRBJ2-5
v_call: TRBV9
clone_size: large
d_call: NA
cdr3_aa: CASSTPLGSHQETQYF
cdr3_nt: TGTGCCAGCAGCACCCCTCTAGGATCGCACCAAGAGACCCAGTACTTC

j_call: TRBJ2-3
v_call: TRBV4-1
clone_size: NA
d_call: NA
cdr3_aa: CASSLGTTSTDTQYF
cdr3_nt: TGCGCCAGCAGCCTAGGGACAACTAGCACAGATACGCAGTATTTT

j_call: TRBJ1-5
v_call: TRBV5-1
clone_size: NA
d_call: NA
cdr3_aa: CASSLTGLMDQPQHF
cdr3_nt: TGCGCCAGCAGCTTGACTGGACTGATGGATCAGCCCCAGCATTTT

j_call: TRBJ2-1
v_call: TRBV4-1
clone_size: medium-sized
d_call: NA
cdr3_aa: CASSQGGVAQFF
cdr3_nt: TGCGCCAGCAGCCAAGGTGGGGTGGCGCAGTTCTTC

j_call: TRBJ1-3
v_call: TRBV4-2
clone_size: many
d_call: TRBD1
cdr3_aa: CASSQGDRVAWIPSGNTIYF
cdr3_nt: TGTGCCAGCAGCCAAGGGGACAGGGTAGCGTGGATACCCTCTGGAAACACCATATATTTT

j_call: TRBJ2-3
v_call: TRBV20-1
clone_size: medium-sized
d_call: NA
cdr3_aa: CSALGARGRTDTQYF
cdr3_nt: TGCAGTGCCCTGGGGGCCCGGGGCCGCACAGATACGCAGTATTTT

j_call: TRBJ1-1
v_call: TRBV29-1
clone_size: many
d_call: NA
cdr3_aa: CSGGLQNTEAFF
cdr3_nt: TGCAGCGGAGGACTGCAAAACACTGAAGCTTTCTTT

j_call: TRBJ1-1
v_call: TRBV18
clone_size: many
d_call: NA
cdr3_aa: CASSPGRNTEAFF
cdr3_nt: TGTGCCAGCTCACCAGGGCGGAACACTGAAGCTTTCTTT

j_call: TRBJ2-5
v_call: TRBV5-5
clone_size: medium-sized
d_call: NA
cdr3_aa: CASSLTGSMETQYF
cdr3_nt: TGTGCCAGCAGCTTGACAGGGAGTATGGAGACCCAGTACTTC

j_call: TRBJ2-3
v_call: TRBV4-1
clone_size: NA
d_call: TRBD1
cdr3_aa: CASSQRQGIVVGDTDTQYF
cdr3_nt: TGCGCCAGCAGCCAACGACAGGGAATCGTGGTAGGCGACACCGATACGCAGTATTTT

j_call: TRBJ2-2
v_call: TRBV7-3
clone_size: NA
d_call: TRBD1
cdr3_aa: CASSPRGTVTGELFF
cdr3_nt: TGTGCCAGCAGCCCCAGAGGGACAGTCACCGGGGAGCTGTTTTTT

j_call: TRBJ1-2
v_call: TRBV7-2
clone_size: large
d_call: NA
cdr3_aa: CASSSGLGRDYGYTF
cdr3_nt: TGTGCCAGCAGCTCCGGACTGGGAAGGGACTATGGCTACACCTTC

j_call: TRBJ1-1
v_call: TRBV4-3
clone_size: large
d_call: TRBD1
cdr3_aa: CASSQGTGRSTEAFF
cdr3_nt: TGCGCCAGCAGCCAAGGGACAGGGAGGTCGACTGAAGCTTTCTTT

j_call: TRBJ1-5
v_call: TRBV24-1
clone_size: medium-sized
d_call: NA
cdr3_aa: CATSDSRKPSNQPQHF
cdr3_nt: TGTGCCACCAGTGATTCACGCAAACCTAGCAATCAGCCCCAGCATTTT

j_call: TRBJ2-3
v_call: TRBV6-6
clone_size: medium-sized
d_call: NA
cdr3_aa: CASSDTGLSTDTQYF
cdr3_nt: TGTGCCAGCAGTGACACAGGGTTAAGCACAGATACGCAGTATTTT